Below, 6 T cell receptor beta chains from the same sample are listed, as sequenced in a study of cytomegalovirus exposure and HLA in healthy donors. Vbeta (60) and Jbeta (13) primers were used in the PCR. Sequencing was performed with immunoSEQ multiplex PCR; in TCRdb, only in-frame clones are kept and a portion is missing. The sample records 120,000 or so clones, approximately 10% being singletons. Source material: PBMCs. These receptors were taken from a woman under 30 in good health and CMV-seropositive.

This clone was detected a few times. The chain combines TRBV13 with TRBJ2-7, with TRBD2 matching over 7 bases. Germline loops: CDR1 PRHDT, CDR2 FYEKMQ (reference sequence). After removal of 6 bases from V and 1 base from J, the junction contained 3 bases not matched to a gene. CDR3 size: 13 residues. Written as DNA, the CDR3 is TGTGCCAGCAGGTTGGGGGGGTCCTACGAGCAGTACTTC. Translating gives CASRLGGSYEQYF.

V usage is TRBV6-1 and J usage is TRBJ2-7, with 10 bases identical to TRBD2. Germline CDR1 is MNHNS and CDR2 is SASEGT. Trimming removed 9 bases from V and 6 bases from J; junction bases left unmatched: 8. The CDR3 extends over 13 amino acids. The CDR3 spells CARRLAGAGEQYF. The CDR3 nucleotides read TGTGCCAGAAGGCTAGCGGGAGCGGGCGAGCAGTACTTC.

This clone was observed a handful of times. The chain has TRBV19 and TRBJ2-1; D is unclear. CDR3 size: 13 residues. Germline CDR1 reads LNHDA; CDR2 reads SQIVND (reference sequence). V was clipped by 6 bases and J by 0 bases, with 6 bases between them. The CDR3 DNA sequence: TGTGCCAGTAGAGTGAGCTCCTACAATGAGCAGTTCTTC. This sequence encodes CASRVSSYNEQFF.

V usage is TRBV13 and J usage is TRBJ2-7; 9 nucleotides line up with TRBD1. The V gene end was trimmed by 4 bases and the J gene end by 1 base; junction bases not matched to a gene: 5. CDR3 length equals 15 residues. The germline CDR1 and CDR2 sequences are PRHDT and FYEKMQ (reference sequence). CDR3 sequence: CASSSWGQGSYEQYF. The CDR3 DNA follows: TGTGCCAGCAGCTCATGGGGACAGGGATCCTACGAGCAGTACTTC.

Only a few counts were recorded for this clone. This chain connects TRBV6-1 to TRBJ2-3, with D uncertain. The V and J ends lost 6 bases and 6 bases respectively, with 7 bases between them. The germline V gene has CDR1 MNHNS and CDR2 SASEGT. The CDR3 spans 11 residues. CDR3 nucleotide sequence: TGTGCCAGCAGGTACACGGATACGCAGTATTTT. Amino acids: CASRYTDTQYF.

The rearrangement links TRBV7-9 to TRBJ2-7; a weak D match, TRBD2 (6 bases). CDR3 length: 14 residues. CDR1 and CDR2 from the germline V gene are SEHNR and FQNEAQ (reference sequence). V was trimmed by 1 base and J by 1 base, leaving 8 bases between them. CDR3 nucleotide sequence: TGTGCCAGCAGCTTAGTCGGGGGTTCCTACGAGCAGTACTTC. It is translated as CASSLVGGSYEQYF.